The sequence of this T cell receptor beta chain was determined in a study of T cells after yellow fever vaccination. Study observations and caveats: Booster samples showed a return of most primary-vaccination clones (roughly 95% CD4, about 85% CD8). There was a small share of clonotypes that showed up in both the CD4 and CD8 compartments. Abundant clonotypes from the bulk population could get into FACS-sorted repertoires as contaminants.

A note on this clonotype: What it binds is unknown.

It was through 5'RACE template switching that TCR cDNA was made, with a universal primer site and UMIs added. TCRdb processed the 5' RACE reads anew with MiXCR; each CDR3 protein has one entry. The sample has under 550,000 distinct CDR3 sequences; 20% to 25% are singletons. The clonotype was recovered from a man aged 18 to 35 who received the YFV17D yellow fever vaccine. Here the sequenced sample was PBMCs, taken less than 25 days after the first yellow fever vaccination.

The CDR3 sequence is CSARSEPYEQYF. The CDR3 DNA sequence: TGCAGTGCTAGGTCGGAGCCCTACGAGCAGTACTTC. The gene calls are TRBV20-1 and TRBJ2-7; D is unclear. Per the germline V gene, CDR1 is DFQATT and CDR2 is SNEGSKA (reference sequence). V was clipped by 3 bases and J by 2 bases, with 8 bases between them. This CDR3 is built from 12 residues.